The 15 T cell receptor beta chains listed next were all sequenced from one sample in a study of human T cells and chemical hapten exposure. TCRdb processed the RACE reads anew with MiXCR; each CDR3 protein has one entry. The repertoire has roughly 380,000 distinct CDR3 sequences, roughly 4.8% of them found once; the top ten carry 2% to 2.5%. Time point denoted: patch test 1, 2 weeks after DPC sensitization. Noted treatment: therapeutic diphenylcyclopropenone sensitization with weekly scalp DPC. This specimen consisted of whole blood, obtained in connection with sensitization to the hapten diphenylcyclopropenone (DPC). Receptors originate from a woman aged 50 to 65 with alopecia areata. Some clones in this sample may be carry-over from other donors' samples.

In the case of this clonotype: This may be a read error, as it is one base from a much larger clone. The chain joins TRBV28 to TRBJ2-6, with a weak D call TRBD1 (5 bases). Germline V CDR1 and CDR2: MDHEN, SYDVKM. The CDR3 is 12 residues long. The CDR3 region is CASRAGANILTF. DNA for the CDR3: TGTGCCAGCAGGGCTGGGGCCAACATCCTGACTTTC.

This clonotype was picked up many times. V usage is TRBV6-5 and J usage is TRBJ1-6; D not certain. Trimming pared 4 bases from V and 8 bases from J, leaving 12 bases between. The CDR3 has 14 residues. The V gene's germline CDR1 is MNHEY and CDR2 SVGAGI. The CDR3 spells CASSWMTDYSPLHF. For the CDR3, the DNA is TGTGCCAGCAGTTGGATGACGGATTATTCACCCCTCCACTTT.

V gene TRBV27 combines with J gene TRBJ2-1; D is possibly TRBD1 (5 bases). Germline V CDR1 and CDR2: MNHEY, SMNVEV (reference sequence). V was clipped by 1 base and J by 13 bases, with 8 bases between them. The CDR3 is 11 amino acids. CDR3 sequence: CASSLWGTQFF. CDR3 in DNA: TGTGCCAGCAGTTTATGGGGCACCCAGTTCTTC.

This clonotype was seen at least ten times. The V gene is TRBV10-3, the J gene TRBJ1-3; D uncertain. CDR1 and CDR2 (germline): ENHRY, SYGVKD. There are 15 residues in the CDR3. V was trimmed by 0 bases and J by 0 bases, leaving 6 bases between them. The CDR3 nucleotides read TGTGCCATCAGTGAGTCCGTGGGCTCTGGAAACACCATATATTTT. Translated, it gives CAISESVGSGNTIYF.

This clonotype was observed a handful of times. This rearrangement joins TRBV29-1 to TRBJ1-1; 9 bases align to TRBD1. Trimming at V came to 6 bases and at J to 3 bases, leaving 2 bases not matched to a gene. Germline CDR1 is SQVTM and CDR2 is ANQGSEA. The CDR3 has 12 residues. The CDR3, as DNA: TGCAGCGTAAGACAGGGGGACACTGAAGCTTTCTTT. This sequence encodes CSVRQGDTEAFF.

This clonotype has a count of ten or more. V is TRBV18 and J is TRBJ1-4; D unclear. The V end lost 0 bases, the J end lost 5 bases, and 10 bases lay between the germline ends. The CDR3 spans 15 residues. Germline CDR1 reads KGHSH; CDR2 reads LQKENI. The CDR3 DNA reads TGTGCCAGCTCACCACCGATGGCAGAAAATGAAAAACTGTTTTTT. Protein product: CASSPPMAENEKLFF.

This clonotype was seen ten or more times. This chain joins TRBV6-5 and TRBJ2-2, with D maybe TRBD2 (6 bases). CDR3 length equals 15 residues. The V gene's germline CDR1 is MNHEY and CDR2 SVGAGI. Trimming left V 2 bases short and J 3 bases short, with 10 bases between. CDR3 nucleotides: TGTGCCAGCAGTTACGCCGGGGGATACACCGGGGAGCTGTTTTTT. Amino acids: CASSYAGGYTGELFF.

This clonotype has a handful of counts. The rearrangement joins TRBV20-1 to TRBJ1-2, with a possible D match to TRBD1 (5 bases). Germline-derived CDR1 and CDR2 are DFQATT and SNEGSKA (reference sequence). V lost 7 bases and J lost 4, with 16 bases in between. The CDR3 is 13 amino acids. In DNA, the CDR3 is TGCAGTGGCCAGGGCGGGGGTAGCTATGGCTACACCTTC. Residues: CSGQGGGSYGYTF.

The sample holds a few counts of this clonotype. This chain connects TRBV7-2 to TRBJ2-1; tentatively, D is TRBD2 (6 bases). V gave up 3 bases and J gave up 7 bases, with 22 bases separating them. CDR1 SGHTA and CDR2 FQGNSA come from the germline V gene. The CDR3 is made up of 17 amino acids. Written as DNA, the CDR3 is TGTGCCAGCAGCTTGACGGCGGGGTTGGTATCGAAGAATGAGCAGTTCTTC. Encoded protein: CASSLTAGLVSKNEQFF.

The table lists this clonotype with a few counts. The chain couples TRBV4-1 to TRBJ1-2; D is perhaps TRBD1 (6 bases). Deletions cut 0 bases from V and 2 bases from J, with 10 bases between. In germline, CDR1 is MGHRA, CDR2 YSYEKL. CDR3 size: 15 residues. The CDR3 bases are TGCGCCAGCAGCCAAGATCCCGGACAGAACTATGGCTACACCTTC. Encoded protein: CASSQDPGQNYGYTF.

This clonotype appeared many times. The rearrangement joins TRBV6-5 to TRBJ2-5, with D perhaps TRBD1 or TRBD2 (5 bases each). This CDR3 comprises 16 residues. Trimming cost V 6 bases and J 4 bases, with 21 bases left between them. Germline CDR1 MNHEY, CDR2 SVGAGI. The CDR3 nucleotides read TGTGCCAGCAGCTACCAGTGGATGGGGGATTTAGAGACCCAGTACTTC. Translating it yields CASSYQWMGDLETQYF.

This clonotype came up many times. The J gene is TRBJ1-1, the V gene TRBV4-1; 10 bases line up with TRBD1. V dropped 5 bases and J dropped 2; count of bases not matched to a gene: 2. Germline CDR1 is MGHRA and CDR2 is YSYEKL. The CDR3 has 14 amino acids. DNA for the CDR3: TGCGCCAGCAGCGCGACAGGGGGCAACACTGAAGCTTTCTTT. It codes for CASSATGGNTEAFF.

The table lists this clonotype with many counts. The V gene is TRBV4-1, the J gene TRBJ2-3; 9 bases fit TRBD2. The CDR3 spans 15 residues. V lost 6 bases, J lost 6 bases, and 10 bases stayed unmatched. Germline V gene data show CDR1 as MGHRA and CDR2 as YSYEKL. CDR3 nucleotides: TGCGCCAGCAGTTACGGGGCGGGAGGGGAGGATACGCAGTATTTT. Protein product: CASSYGAGGEDTQYF.

This clonotype appeared many times. The V gene is TRBV12-5, the J gene TRBJ1-2, with unresolved D. Trimming shortened V by 7 bases and J by 7 bases, and 19 bases separated the two germline ends. The length of the CDR3 is 14 residues. The germline V gene encodes CDR1 LGHNT and CDR2 FRNRAP. CDR3 in DNA: TGTGCTAGTGCACCCAGCGGGCGGCCGAGTGGCTACACCTTC. Translated, it gives CASAPSGRPSGYTF.

This clonotype was seen at least ten times. The chain links TRBV7-9 to TRBJ2-1; 10 bases map to TRBD2. This CDR3 is 21 amino acids long. Germline values: CDR1 SEHNR, CDR2 FQNEAQ (reference sequence). Trimming at V came to 4 bases and at J to 0 bases, leaving 18 bases not matched to a gene. The CDR3 nucleotides read TGTGCCAGCAGCTCCTCTCTAGCGGGAGAGGGTACATTGAGCTCCTACAATGAGCAGTTCTTC. This gives the protein CASSSSLAGEGTLSSYNEQFF.